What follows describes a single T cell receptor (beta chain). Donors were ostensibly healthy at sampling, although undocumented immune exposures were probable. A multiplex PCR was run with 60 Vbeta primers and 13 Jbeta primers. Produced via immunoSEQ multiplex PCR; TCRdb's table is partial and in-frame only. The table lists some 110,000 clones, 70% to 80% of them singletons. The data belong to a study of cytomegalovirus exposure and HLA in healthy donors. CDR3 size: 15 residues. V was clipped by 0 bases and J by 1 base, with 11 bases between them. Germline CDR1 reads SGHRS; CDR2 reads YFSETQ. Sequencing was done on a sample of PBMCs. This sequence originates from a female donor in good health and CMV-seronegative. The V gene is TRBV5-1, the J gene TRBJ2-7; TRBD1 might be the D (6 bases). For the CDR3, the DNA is TGCGCCAGCAGCTTGGATGGGGGCTCGTCCTACGAGCAGTACTTC. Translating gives CASSLDGGSSYEQYF. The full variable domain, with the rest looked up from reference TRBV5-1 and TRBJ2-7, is KAGVTQTPRYLIKTRGQQVTLSCSPISGHRSVSWYQQTPGQGLQFLFEYFSETQRNKGNFPGRFSGRQFSNSRSEMNVSTLELGDSALYLCASSLDGGSSYEQYFGPGTRLTVT.